This entry is about one TCR beta chain. The target antigen is unknown. These data come from a study of T cells expressing NK-cell markers. There are 14 residues in the CDR3. The germline CDR1 and CDR2 sequences are MNHEY and SVGAGI. As the method of synthesis, 5'RACE template switching with UMIs yielded TCR beta cDNA. After re-calling the 5' RACE reads, TCRdb lists one entry per CDR3 protein, DNA absent. In total, the table holds roughly 420,000 distinct CDR3 sequences. Whole-study findings and limits: More than five of the donors carried dominant NKG2C+ clonotypes that took up roughly 1.0-8% of their CD8+ T cells.

The sequence was collected from a woman between 18 and 70 years old in good health. The material sequenced was blood T cells: a sorted CD56 or NKG2C T cell subset, CD4+ or CD8+ T cells, or bulk PBMC T cells (not recorded which). This chain uses TRBV6-5 with TRBJ2-3; TCRdb designates TRBD1, a call that cannot be tested without DNA. The CDR3 sequence is CASSYDRGPDTQYF.